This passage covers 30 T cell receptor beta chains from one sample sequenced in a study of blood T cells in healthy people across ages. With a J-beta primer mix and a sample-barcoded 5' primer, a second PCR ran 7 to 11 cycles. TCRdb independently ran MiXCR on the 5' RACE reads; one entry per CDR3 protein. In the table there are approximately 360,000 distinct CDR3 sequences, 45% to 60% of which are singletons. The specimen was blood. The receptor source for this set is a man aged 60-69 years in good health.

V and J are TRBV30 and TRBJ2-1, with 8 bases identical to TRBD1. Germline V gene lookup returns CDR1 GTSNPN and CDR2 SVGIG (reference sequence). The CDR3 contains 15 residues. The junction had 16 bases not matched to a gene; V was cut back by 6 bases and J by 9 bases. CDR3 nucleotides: TGTGCCTGTATAAAGTGGGCAGGGGGCGGGTCTGAGCAGTTCTTC. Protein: CACIKWAGGGSEQFF. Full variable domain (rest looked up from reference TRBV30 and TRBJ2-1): SQTIHQWPATLVQPVGSPLSLECTVEGTSNPNLYWYRQAAGRGLQLLFYSVGIGQISSEVPQNLSASRPQDRQFILSSKKLLLSDSGFYLCACIKWAGGGSEQFFGPGTRLTVL.

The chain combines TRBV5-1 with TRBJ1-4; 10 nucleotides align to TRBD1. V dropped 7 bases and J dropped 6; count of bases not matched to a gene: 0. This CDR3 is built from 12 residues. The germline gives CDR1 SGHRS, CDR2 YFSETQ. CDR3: CASGTGDEKLFF. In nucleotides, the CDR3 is TGCGCCAGCGGGACAGGGGATGAAAAACTGTTTTTT.

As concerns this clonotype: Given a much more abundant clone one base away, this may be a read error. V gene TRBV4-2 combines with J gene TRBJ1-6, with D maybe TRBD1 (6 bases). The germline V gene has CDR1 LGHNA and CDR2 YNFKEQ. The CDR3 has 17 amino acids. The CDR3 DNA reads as TGTGCCAGCAGCCCGATTCCGTCGGGGGGGCAGAGTTCACCCCACCACTTT. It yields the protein CASSPIPSGGQSSPHHF.

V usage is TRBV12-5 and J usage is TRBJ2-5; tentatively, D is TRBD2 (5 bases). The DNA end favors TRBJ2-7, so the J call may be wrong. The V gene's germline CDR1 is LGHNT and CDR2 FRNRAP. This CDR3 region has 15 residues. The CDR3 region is CASGLVSLAGFEQYF. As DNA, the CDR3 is TGTGCTAGTGGTTTGGTAAGCCTTGCGGGCTTCGAGCAGTACTTC.

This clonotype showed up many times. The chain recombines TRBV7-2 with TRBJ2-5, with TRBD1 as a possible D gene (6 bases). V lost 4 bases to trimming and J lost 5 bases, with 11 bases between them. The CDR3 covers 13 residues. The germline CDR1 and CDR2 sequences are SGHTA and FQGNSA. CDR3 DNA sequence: TGTGCCAGCAGCTGGGGGCGGGTGGAGACCCAGTACTTC. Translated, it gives CASSWGRVETQYF.

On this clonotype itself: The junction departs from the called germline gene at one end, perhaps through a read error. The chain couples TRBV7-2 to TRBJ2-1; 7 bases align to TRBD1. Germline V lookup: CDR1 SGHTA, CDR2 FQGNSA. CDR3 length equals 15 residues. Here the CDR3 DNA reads TGTGCCAACAGCTTAGTAAGGGACAGATACAATGAGCAGTTCTTT. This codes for CANSLVRDRYNEQFF.

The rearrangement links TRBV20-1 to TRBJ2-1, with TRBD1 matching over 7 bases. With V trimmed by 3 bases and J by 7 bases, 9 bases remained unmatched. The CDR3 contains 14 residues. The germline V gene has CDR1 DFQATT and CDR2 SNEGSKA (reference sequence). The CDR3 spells CSASSRQGTNEQFF. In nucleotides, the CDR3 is TGCAGTGCTAGTTCCCGACAGGGTACAAATGAGCAGTTCTTC.

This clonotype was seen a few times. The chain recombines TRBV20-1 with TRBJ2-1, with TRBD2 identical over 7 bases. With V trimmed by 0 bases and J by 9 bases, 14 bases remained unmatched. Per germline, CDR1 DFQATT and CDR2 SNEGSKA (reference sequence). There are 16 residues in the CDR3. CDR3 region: CSARDPASGPRGEQFF. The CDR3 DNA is TGCAGTGCTAGAGATCCCGCTAGCGGACCCCGGGGTGAGCAGTTCTTC.

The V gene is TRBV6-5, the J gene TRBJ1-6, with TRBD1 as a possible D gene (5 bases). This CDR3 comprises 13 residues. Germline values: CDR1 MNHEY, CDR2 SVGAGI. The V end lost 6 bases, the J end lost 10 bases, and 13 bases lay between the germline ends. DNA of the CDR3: TGTGCCAGCAGCCCGACAGCGGACTCACCCCTCCACTTT. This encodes CASSPTADSPLHF.

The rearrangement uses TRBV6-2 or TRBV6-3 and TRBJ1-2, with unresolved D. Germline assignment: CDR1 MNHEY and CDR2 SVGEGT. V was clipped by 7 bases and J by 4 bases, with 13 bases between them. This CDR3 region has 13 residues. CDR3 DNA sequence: TGTGCCAGCACCACCGCGAGGCTCTATGGCTACACCTTC. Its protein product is CASTTARLYGYTF.

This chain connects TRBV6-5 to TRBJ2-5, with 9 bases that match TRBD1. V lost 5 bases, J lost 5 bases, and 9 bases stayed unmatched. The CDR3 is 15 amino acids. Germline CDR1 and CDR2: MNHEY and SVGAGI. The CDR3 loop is CASSLQGAQMETQYF. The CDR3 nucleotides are TGTGCCAGCAGTCTACAGGGGGCCCAAATGGAGACCCAGTACTTC.

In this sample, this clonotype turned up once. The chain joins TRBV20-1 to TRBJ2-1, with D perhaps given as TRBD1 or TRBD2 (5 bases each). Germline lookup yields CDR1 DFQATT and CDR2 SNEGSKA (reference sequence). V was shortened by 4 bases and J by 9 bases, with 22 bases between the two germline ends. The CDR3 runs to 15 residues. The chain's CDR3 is CSAIWSRGAIFEQFF. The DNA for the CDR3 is TGCAGTGCTATATGGAGCCGAGGGGCGATCTTTGAGCAGTTCTTC.

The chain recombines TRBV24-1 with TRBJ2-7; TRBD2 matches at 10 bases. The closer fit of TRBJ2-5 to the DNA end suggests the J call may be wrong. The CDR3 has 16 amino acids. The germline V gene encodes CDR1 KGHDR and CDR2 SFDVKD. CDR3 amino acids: CATSDSQAGGGETQYF. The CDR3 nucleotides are TGTGCCACCAGTGATTCCCAAGCGGGAGGGGGGGAGACCCAGTACTTC.

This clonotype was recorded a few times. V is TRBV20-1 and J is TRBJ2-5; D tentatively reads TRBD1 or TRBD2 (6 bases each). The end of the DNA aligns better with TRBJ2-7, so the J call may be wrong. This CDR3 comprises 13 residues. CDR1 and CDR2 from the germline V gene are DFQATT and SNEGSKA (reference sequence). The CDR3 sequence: CSATGDSSYEQYF. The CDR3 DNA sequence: TGCAGTGCTACAGGGGACTCTTCCTACGAGCAGTACTTC.

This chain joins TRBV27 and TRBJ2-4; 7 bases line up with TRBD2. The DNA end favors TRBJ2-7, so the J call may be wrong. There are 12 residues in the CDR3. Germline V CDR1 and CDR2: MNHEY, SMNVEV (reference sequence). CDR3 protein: CASGTSAYEQYF. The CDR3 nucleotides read TGTGCCAGCGGTACTAGCGCCTACGAGCAGTACTTC.

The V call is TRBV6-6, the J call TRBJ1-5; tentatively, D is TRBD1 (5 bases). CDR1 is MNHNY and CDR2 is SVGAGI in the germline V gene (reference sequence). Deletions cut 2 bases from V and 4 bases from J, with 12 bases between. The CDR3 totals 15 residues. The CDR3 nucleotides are TGTGCCAGCAGTTACCGGCAGGGTGGTAATCAGCCCCAGCATTTT. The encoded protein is CASSYRQGGNQPQHF.

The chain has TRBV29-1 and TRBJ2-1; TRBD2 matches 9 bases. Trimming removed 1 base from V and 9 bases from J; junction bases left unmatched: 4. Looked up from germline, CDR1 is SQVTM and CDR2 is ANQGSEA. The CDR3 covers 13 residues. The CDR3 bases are TGCAGCGTTGAAGGCGGGGGGGTCTCTGAGCAGTTCTTC. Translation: CSVEGGGVSEQFF.

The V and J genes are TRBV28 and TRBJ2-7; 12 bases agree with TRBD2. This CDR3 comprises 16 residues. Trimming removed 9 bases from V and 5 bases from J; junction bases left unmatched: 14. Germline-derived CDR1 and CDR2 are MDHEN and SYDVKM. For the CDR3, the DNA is TGTGCCAGTAGGACTAGCGGGACGCACCTTCGAGACGAGCAGTACTTC. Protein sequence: CASRTSGTHLRDEQYF.

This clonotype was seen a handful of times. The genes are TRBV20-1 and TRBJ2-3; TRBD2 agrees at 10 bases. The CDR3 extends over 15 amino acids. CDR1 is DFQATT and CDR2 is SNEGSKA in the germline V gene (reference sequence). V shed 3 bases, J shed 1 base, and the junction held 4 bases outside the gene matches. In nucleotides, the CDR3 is TGCAGTGCTAGGGTCGGGACTAGCGGCACAGATACGCAGTATTTT. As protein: CSARVGTSGTDTQYF.

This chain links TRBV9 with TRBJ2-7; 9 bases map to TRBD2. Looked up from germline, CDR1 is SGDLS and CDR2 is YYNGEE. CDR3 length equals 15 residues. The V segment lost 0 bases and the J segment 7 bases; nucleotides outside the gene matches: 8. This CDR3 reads CASSVGFSGSSEQYF. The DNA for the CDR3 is TGTGCCAGCAGCGTAGGGTTTAGCGGGAGCTCTGAGCAGTACTTC.

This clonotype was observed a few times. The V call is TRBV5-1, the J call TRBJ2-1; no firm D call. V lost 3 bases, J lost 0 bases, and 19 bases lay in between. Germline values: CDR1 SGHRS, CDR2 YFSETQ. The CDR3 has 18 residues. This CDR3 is CASSSRSATSLSYNEQFF. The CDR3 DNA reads TGCGCCAGCAGCTCCCGATCCGCGACGTCCCTCTCCTACAATGAGCAGTTCTTC.

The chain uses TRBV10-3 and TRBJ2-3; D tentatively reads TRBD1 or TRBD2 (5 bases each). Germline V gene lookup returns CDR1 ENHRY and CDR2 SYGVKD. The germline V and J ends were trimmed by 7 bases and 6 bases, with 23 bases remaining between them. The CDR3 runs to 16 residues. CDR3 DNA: TGTGCCATCAAGGCCAGGGCTAGCAGGAGTATGGATACGCAGTATTTT. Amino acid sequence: CAIKARASRSMDTQYF.

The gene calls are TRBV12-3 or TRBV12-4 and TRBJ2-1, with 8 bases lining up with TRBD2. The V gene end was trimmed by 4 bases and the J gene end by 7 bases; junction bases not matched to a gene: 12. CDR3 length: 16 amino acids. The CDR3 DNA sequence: TGTGCCAGCAGTTCGGCCAGACGGGAGGGCCGAAATGAGCAGTTCTTC. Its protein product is CASSSARREGRNEQFF.

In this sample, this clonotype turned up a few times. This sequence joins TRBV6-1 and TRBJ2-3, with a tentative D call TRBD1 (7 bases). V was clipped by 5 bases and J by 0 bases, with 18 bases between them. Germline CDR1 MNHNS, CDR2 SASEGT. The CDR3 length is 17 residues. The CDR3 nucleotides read TGTGCCAGCAGTCCTAAATCAGGGGGGACTAGCACAGATACGCAGTATTTT. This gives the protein CASSPKSGGTSTDTQYF.

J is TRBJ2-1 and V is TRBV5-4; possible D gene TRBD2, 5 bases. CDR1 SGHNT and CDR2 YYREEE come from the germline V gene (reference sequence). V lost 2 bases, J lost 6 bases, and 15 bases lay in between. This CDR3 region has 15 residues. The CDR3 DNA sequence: TGTGCCAGCAGCTTCGAGGGTTCCCTAACCAATGAGCAGTTCTTC. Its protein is CASSFEGSLTNEQFF.

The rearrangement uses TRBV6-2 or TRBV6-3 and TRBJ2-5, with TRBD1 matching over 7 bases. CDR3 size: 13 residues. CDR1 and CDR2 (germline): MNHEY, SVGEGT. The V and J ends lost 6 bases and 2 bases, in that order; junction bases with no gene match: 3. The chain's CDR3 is CASRVTGQETQYF. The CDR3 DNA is TGTGCCAGCAGGGTGACAGGGCAAGAGACCCAGTACTTC.

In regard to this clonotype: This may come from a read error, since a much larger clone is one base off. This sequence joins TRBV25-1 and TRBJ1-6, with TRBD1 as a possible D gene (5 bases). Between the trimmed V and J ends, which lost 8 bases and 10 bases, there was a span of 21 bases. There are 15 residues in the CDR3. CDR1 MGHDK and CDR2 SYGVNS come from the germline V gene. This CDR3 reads CASGGSGVWGSPLHF. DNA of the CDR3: TGTGCCAGCGGGGGGAGCGGGGTCTGGGGATCACCCCTCCACTTT.

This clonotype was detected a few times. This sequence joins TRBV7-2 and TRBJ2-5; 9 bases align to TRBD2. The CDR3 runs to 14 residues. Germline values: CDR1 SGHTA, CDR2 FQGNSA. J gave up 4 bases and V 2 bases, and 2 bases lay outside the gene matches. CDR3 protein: CASSLRRGGETQYF. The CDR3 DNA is TGTGCCAGCAGCTTAAGGCGGGGGGGAGAGACCCAGTACTTC.

In DNA, the CDR3 is TGCGCCAGCAGCTTGTATGAAGGGGGCCTTTACAATGAGCAGTTCTTC. Protein: CASSLYEGGLYNEQFF. This chain links TRBV5-1 with TRBJ2-1, with 7 positions matching TRBD1. The CDR3 is made up of 16 amino acids. Trimming cost V 1 base and J 4 bases; bases outside gene matches: 8. The V gene's germline CDR1 is SGHRS and CDR2 YFSETQ.

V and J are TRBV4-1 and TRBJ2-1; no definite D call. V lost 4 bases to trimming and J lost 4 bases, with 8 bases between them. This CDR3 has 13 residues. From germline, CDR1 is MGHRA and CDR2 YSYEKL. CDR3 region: CASSPNLYNEQFF. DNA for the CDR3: TGCGCCAGCAGCCCGAACTTGTACAATGAGCAGTTCTTC.